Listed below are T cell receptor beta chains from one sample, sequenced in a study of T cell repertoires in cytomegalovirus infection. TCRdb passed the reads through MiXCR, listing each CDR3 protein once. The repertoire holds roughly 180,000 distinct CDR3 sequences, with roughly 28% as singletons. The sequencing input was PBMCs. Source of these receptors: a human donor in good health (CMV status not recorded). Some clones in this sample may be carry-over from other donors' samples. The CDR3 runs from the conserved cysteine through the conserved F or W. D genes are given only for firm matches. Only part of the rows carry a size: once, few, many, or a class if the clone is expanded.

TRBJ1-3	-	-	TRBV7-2	CASSLDRDPRRTIYF	TGTGCCAGCAGCTTGGACCGGGACCCCCGTCGCACCATATATTTT
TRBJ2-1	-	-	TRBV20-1	CSASPDWSSYNEQFF	TGCAGTGCTAGCCCCGACTGGAGCTCCTACAATGAGCAGTTCTTC
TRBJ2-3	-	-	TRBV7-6	CASSLVGTDTDTQYF	TGTGCCAGCAGCTTAGTTGGGACCGACACAGATACGCAGTATTTT
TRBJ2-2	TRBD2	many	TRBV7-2	CASTKSGGNTGELFF	TGTGCCAGCACCAAAAGCGGGGGAAACACCGGGGAGCTGTTTTTT
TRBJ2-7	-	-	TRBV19	CASSPEVAYEQYF	TGTGCCAGTAGTCCTGAAGTAGCCTACGAGCAGTACTTC
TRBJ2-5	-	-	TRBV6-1	CASSDFLQETQYF	TGTGCCAGCAGTGACTTCCTACAAGAGACCCAGTACTTC
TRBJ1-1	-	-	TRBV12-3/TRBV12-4	CASRPTQGRNTEAFF	TGTGCCAGCAGACCGACACAGGGAAGGAACACTGAAGCTTTCTTT
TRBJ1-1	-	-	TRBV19	CASTRLTNTEAFF	TGTGCCAGTACTAGACTAACCAACACTGAAGCTTTCTTT
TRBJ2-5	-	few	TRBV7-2	CASRLEGETQYF	TGTGCCAGCAGACTAGAAGGGGAGACCCAGTACTTC
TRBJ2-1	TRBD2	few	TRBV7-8	CASTNGGGANEQFF	TGTGCCAGCACCAACGGCGGGGGGGCTAATGAGCAGTTCTTC
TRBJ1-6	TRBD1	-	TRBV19	CASSPLFGTGGPPLHF	TGTGCCAGTAGTCCCCTATTTGGGACAGGGGGACCACCCCTCCACTTT
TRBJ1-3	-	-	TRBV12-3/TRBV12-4	CASSFPGAGSGNTIYF	TGTGCCAGCAGTTTCCCCGGAGCTGGCTCTGGAAACACCATATATTTT
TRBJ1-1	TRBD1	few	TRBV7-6	CASSQGQGGNTEAFF	TGTGCCAGCAGCCAGGGACAGGGGGGGAACACTGAAGCTTTCTTT
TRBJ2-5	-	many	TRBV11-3	CASSLDQGGEETQYF	TGTGCCAGCAGCTTAGATCAGGGCGGGGAAGAGACCCAGTACTTC
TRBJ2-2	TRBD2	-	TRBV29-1	CSVGLAGAANTGELFF	TGCAGCGTTGGACTAGCGGGGGCTGCGAACACCGGGGAGCTGTTTTTT
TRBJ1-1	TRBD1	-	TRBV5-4	CASSPSGRGNMNTEAFF	TGTGCCAGCAGCCCTTCAGGCAGGGGGAACATGAACACTGAAGCTTTCTTT
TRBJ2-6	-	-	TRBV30	CAWSVADSGANVLTF	TGTGCCTGGAGTGTCGCGGACTCTGGGGCCAACGTCCTGACTTTC
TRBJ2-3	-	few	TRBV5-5	CASRLTGTSTDTQYF	TGTGCCAGCAGACTAACCGGGACTAGCACAGATACGCAGTATTTT
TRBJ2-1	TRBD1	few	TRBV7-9	CASSATGGDEQFF	TGTGCCAGCAGCGCAACAGGGGGCGATGAGCAGTTCTTC
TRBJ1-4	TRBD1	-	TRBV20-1	CSARGQGGEKLFF	TGCAGTGCTAGAGGACAGGGGGGTGAAAAACTGTTTTTT
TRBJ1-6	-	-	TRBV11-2	CASSPGRRIYNSPLHF	TGTGCCAGCAGCCCCGGACGGAGGATCTATAATTCACCCCTCCACTTT
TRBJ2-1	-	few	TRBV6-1	CATSGPYNEQFF	TGTGCCACCTCTGGGCCCTACAATGAGCAGTTCTTC
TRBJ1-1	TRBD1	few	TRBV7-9	CASSPGDRGNTEAFF	TGTGCCAGCAGCCCGGGGGACAGGGGGAACACTGAAGCTTTCTTT
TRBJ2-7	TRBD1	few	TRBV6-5	CASSPGQGPFYEQYF	TGTGCCAGCAGCCCGGGACAGGGGCCGTTTTACGAGCAGTACTTC
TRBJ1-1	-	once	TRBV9	CASSVAPHPNTEAFF	TGTGCCAGCAGCGTAGCCCCCCACCCAAACACTGAAGCTTTCTTT
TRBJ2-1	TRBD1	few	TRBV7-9	CASSLDPPQTGGVEFF	TGTGCCAGCAGCTTAGACCCCCCTCAGACAGGGGGAGTGGAGTTCTTC
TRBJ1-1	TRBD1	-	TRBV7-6	CASSRPERGLERDTEAFF	TGTGCCAGCAGCAGACCCGAAAGGGGGCTCGAGAGGGACACTGAAGCTTTCTTT
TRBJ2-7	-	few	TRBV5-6	CASSSAREGHYEQYF	TGTGCCAGCAGTTCGGCCAGGGAAGGCCACTACGAGCAGTACTTC
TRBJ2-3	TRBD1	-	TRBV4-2	CASSQDSRTGGLDTQYF	TGTGCCAGCAGCCAAGATAGTAGGACAGGGGGCTTGGATACGCAGTATTTT